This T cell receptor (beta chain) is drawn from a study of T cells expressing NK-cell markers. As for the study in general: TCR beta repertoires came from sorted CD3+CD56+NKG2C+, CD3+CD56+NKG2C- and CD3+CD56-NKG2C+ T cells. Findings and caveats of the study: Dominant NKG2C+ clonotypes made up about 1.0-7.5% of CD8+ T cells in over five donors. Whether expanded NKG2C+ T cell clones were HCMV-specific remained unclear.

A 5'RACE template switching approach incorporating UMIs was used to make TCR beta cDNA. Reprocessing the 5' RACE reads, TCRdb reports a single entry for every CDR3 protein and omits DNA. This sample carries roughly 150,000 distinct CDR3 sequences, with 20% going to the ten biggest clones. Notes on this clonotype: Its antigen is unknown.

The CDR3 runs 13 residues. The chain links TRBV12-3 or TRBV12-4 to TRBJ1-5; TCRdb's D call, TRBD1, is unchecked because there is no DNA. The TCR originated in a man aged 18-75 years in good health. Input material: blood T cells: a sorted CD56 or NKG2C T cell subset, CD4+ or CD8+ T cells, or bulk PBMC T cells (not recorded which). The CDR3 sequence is CASRGQGGQPQHF.